This TCR beta chain appears in the sequencing data of a study of cytomegalovirus exposure and HLA in healthy donors. Regarding this clone: The antigen is unknown.

Trimming at V came to 5 bases and at J to 7 bases, leaving 11 bases not matched to a gene. This CDR3 has 14 residues. Germline CDR1 is SNHLY and CDR2 is FYNNEI. Study-level points and caveats: An assumption of roughly uniform sequencing depth across donors underlay the presence/absence analyses. Many donors carried some public TCRs, although rarity characterized most TCR sequences.

Primers for the PCR totalled 60 Vbeta and 13 Jbeta. Per the study methods: Among the unique TCR beta chains that a later analysis counted, roughly 80 million in all, about 11 million were shared. Profiled with immunoSEQ multiplex PCR; TCRdb holds only in-frame clones, not every one. V and J calls and clone size follow that table, whereas D and trimming were derived from the DNA. The sample yields about 120,000 clones, about four fifths seen once. The clonotype originates from a woman between 35 and 50 years old in good health and CMV-seronegative. The gene calls are TRBV2 and TRBJ2-7; 7 positions agree with TRBD1. Sample: PBMCs. The CDR3 here is CASSNRGVLNEQYF. The CDR3 DNA follows: TGTGCCAGCAGTAACAGGGGTGTTTTGAATGAGCAGTACTTC.